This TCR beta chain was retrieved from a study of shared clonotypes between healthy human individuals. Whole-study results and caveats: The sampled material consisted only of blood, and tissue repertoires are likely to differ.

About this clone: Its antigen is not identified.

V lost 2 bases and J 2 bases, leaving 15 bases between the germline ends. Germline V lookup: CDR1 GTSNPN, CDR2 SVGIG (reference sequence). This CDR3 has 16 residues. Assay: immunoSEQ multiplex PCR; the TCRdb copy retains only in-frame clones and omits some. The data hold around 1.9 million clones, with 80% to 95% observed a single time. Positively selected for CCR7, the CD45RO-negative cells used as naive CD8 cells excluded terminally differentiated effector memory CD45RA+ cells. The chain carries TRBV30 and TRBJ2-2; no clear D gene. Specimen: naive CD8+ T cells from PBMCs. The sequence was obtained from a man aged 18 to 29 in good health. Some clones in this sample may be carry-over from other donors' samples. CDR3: CAWSTEFQFNTGELFF. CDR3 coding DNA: TGTGCCTGGAGTACCGAATTCCAGTTTAACACCGGGGAGCTGTTTTTT.